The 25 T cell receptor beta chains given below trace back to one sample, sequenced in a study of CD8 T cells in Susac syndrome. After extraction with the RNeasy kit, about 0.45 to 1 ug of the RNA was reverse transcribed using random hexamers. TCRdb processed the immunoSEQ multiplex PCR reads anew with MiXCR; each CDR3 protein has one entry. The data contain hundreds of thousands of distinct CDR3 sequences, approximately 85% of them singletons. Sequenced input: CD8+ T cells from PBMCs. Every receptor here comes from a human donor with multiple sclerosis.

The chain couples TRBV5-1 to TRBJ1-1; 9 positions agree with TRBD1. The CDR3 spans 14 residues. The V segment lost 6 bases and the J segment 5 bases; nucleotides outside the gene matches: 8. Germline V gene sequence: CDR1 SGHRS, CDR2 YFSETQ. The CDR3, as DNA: TGCGCCAGCACCCAGGGACAGGGAGCGACTGAAGCTTTCTTT. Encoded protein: CASTQGQGATEAFF. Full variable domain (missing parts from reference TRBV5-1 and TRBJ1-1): KAGVTQTPRYLIKTRGQQVTLSCSPISGHRSVSWYQQTPGQGLQFLFEYFSETQRNKGNFPGRFSGRQFSNSRSEMNVSTLELGDSALYLCASTQGQGATEAFFGQGTRLTVV.

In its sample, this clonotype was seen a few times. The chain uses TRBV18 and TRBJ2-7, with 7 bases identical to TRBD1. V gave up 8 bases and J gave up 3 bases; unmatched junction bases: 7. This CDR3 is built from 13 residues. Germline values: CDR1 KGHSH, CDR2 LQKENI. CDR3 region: CASQSRDSYEQYF. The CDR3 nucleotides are TGTGCCAGCCAAAGCAGGGACAGCTACGAGCAGTACTTC.

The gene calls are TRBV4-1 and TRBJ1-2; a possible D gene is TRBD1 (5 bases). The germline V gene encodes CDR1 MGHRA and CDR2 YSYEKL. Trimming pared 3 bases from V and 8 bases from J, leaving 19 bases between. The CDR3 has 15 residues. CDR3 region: CASSQRGGDLLGYTF. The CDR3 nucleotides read TGCGCCAGCAGCCAGAGGGGAGGGGACCTATTAGGCTACACCTTC.

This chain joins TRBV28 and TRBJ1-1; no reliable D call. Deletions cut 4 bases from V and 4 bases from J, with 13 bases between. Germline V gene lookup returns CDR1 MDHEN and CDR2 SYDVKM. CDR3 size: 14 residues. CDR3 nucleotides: TGTGCCAGCAGTTCGGCAACTGAGGGCACTGAAGCTTTCTTT. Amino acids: CASSSATEGTEAFF.

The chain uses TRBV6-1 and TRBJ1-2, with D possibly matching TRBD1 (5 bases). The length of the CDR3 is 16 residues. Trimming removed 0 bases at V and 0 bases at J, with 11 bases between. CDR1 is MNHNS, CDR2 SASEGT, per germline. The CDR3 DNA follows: TGTGCCAGCAGTGAAGCCTCAGGGTGGGCTAACTATGGCTACACCTTC. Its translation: CASSEASGWANYGYTF.

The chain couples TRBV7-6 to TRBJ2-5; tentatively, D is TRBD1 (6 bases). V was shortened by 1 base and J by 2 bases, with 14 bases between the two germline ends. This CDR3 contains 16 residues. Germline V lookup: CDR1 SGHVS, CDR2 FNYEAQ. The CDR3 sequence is CASSLVEGEPQETQYF. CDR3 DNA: TGTGCCAGCAGCTTAGTTGAGGGGGAGCCGCAAGAGACCCAGTACTTC.

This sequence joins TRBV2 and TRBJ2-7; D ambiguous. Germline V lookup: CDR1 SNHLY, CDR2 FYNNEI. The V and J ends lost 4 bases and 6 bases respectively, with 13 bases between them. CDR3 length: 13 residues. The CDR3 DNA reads TGTGCCAGCAGTGCAGATGGGGATTTCGAGCAGTACTTC. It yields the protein CASSADGDFEQYF.

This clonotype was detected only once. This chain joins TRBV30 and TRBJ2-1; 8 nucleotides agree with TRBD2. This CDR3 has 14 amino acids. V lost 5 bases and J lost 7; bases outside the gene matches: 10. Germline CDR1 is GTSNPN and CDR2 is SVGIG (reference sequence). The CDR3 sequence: CAWRTGGGRNEQFF. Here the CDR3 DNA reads TGTGCCTGGCGGACCGGGGGGGGACGAAATGAGCAGTTCTTC.

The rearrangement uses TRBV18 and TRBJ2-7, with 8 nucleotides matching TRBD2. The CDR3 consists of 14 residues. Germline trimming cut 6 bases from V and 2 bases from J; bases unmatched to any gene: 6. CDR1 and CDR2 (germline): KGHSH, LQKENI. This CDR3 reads CASSRREDPYEQYF. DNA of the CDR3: TGTGCCAGCTCTAGGCGGGAGGACCCCTACGAGCAGTACTTC.

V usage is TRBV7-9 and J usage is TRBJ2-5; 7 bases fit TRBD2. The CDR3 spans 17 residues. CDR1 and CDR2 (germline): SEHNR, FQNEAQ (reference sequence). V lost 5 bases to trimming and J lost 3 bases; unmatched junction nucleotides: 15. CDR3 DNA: TGTGCCAGCAGCCTCCGGGGGAGGGCTCTCAGCGAAGAGACCCAGTACTTC. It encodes CASSLRGRALSEETQYF.

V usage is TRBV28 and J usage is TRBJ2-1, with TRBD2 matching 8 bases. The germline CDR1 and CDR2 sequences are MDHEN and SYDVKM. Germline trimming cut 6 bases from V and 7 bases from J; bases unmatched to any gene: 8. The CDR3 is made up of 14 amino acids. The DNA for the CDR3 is TGTGCCAGCAGGCCAGCGGGAGTGGGTAATGAGCAGTTCTTC. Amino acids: CASRPAGVGNEQFF. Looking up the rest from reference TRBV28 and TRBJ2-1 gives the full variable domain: DVKVTQSSRYLVKRTGEKVFLECVQDMDHENMFWYRQDPGLGLRLIYFSYDVKMKEKGDIPEGYSVSREKKERFSLILESASTNQTSMYLCASRPAGVGNEQFFGPGTRLTVL.

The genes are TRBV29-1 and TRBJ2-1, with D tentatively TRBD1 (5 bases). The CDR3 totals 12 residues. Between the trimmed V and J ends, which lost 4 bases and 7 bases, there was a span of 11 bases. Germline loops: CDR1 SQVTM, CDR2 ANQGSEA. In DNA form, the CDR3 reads TGCAGCGTTGGCAGGCAGGGAAATGAGCAGTTCTTC. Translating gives CSVGRQGNEQFF.

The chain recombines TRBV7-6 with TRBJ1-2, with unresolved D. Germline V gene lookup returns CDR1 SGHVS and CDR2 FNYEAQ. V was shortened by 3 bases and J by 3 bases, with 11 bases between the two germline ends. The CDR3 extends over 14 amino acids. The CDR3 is CASSLGGYDYGYTF. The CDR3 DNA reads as TGTGCCAGCAGCTTGGGCGGCTACGACTATGGCTACACCTTC. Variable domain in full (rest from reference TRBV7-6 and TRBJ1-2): GAGVSQSPRYKVTKRGQDVALRCDPISGHVSLYWYRQALGQGPEFLTYFNYEAQQDKSGLPNDRFSAERPEGSISTLTIQRTEQRDSAMYRCASSLGGYDYGYTFGSGTRLTVV.

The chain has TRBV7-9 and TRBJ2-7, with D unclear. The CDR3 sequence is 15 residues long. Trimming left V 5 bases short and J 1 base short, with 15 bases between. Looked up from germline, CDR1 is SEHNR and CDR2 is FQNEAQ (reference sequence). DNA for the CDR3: TGTGCCAGCAGCCCCCCCATCGCACCTTCCTACGAGCAGTACTTC. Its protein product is CASSPPIAPSYEQYF.

CDR3 protein: CASSEARQDNQPQHF. CDR3 DNA: TGTGCCAGCAGTGAAGCGCGCCAGGACAATCAGCCCCAGCATTTT. This chain links TRBV6-1 with TRBJ1-5; D gene uncertain. The V and J ends lost 0 bases and 3 bases respectively, with 9 bases between them. The CDR3 sequence is 15 residues long. Germline lookup yields CDR1 MNHNS and CDR2 SASEGT.

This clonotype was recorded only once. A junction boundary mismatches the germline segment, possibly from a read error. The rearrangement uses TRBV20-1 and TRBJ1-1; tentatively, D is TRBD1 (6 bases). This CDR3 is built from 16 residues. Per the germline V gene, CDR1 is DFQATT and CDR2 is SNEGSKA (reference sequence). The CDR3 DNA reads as TGCAGTGCTAGAGATCCCCAGGGGAGGTTCGACACTGAAGCTTCCTTT. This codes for CSARDPQGRFDTEASF.

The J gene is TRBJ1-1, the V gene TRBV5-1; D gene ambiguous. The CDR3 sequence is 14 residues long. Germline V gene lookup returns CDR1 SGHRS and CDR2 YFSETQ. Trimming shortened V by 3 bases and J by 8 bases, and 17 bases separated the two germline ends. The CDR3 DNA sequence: TGCGCCAGCAGCTGGGGAACGGACGCGGCCGAAGCTTTCTTT. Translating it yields CASSWGTDAAEAFF.

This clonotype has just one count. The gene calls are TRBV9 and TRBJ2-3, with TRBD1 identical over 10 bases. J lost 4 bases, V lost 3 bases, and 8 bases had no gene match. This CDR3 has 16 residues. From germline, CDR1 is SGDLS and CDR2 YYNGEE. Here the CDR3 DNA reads TGTGCCAGCAGCGCGACCGGGACAGGGGACGCAGATACGCAGTATTTT. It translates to CASSATGTGDADTQYF. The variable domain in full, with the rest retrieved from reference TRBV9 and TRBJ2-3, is DSGVTQTPKHLITATGQRVTLRCSPRSGDLSVYWYQQSLDQGLQFLIQYYNGEERAKGNILERFSAQQFPDLHSELNLSSLELGDSALYFCASSATGTGDADTQYFGPGTRLTVL.

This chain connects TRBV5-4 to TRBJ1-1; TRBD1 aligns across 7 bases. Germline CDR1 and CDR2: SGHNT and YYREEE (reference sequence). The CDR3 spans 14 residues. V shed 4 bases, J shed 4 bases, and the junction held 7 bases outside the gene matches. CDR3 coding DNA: TGTGCCAGCAGCGGCGGACAGGCGGGCACTGAAGCTTTCTTT. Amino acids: CASSGGQAGTEAFF.

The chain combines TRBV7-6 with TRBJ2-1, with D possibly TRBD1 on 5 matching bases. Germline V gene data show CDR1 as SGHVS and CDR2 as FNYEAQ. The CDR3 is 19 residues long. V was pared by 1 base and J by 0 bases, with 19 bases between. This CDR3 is CASSLGLGQTESSYNEQFF. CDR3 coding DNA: TGTGCCAGCAGCTTAGGGCTGGGGCAGACGGAGAGCTCCTACAATGAGCAGTTCTTC.

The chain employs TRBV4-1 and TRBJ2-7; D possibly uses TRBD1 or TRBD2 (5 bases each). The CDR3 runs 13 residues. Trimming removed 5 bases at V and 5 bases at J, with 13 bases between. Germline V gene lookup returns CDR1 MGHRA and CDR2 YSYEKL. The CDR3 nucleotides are TGCGCCAGCAGCGGGGGTGGAGAGGACGAGCAGTACTTC. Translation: CASSGGGEDEQYF.

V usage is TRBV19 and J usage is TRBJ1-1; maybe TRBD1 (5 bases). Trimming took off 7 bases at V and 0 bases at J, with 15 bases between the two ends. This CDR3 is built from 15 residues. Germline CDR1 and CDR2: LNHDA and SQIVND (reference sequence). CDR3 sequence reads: CASTSLQEMNTEAFF. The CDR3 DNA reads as TGTGCCAGTACCTCACTACAGGAGATGAACACTGAAGCTTTCTTT.

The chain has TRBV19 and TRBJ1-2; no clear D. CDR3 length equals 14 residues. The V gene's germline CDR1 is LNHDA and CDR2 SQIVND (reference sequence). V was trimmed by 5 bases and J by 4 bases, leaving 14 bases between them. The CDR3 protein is CASSPEGSVYGYTF. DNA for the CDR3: TGTGCCAGTAGTCCCGAGGGTTCCGTCTATGGCTACACCTTC.

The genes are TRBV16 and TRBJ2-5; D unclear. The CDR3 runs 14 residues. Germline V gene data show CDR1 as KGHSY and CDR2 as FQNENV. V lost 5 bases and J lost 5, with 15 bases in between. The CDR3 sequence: CASSWGSVKETQYF. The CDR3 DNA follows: TGTGCCAGCAGCTGGGGATCGGTTAAGGAGACCCAGTACTTC.

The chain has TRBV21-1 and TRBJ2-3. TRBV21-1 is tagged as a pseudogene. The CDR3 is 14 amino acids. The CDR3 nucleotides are TGTGCCAGCAGTCAGAAGTCCAACACAGATACGCAGTATTTT. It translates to CASSQKSNTDTQYF.